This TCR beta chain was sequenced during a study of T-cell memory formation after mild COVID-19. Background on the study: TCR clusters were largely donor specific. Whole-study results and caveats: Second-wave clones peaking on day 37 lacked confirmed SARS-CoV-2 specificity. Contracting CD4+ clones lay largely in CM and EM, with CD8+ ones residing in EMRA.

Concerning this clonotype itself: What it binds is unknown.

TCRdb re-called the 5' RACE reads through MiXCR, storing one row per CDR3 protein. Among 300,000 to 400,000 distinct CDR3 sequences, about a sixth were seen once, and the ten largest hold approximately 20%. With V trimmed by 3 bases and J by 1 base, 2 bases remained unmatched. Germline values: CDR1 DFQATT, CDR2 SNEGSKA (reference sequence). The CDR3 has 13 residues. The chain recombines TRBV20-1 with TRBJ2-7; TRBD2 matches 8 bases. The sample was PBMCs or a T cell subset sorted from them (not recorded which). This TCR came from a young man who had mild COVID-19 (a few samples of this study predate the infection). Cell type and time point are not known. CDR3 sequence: CSASSGGSYEQYF. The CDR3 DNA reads TGCAGTGCTAGTTCGGGGGGGTCCTACGAGCAGTACTTC.